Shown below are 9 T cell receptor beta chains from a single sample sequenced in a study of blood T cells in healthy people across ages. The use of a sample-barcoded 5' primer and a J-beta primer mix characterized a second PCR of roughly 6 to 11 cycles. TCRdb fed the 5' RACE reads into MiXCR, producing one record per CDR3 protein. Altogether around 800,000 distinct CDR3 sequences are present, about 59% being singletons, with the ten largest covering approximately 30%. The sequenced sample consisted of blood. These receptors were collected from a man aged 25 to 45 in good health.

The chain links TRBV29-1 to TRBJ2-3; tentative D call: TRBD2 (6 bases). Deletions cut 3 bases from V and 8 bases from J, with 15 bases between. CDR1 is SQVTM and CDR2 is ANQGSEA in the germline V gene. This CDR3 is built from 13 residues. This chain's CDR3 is CSVDWQHGGTQYF. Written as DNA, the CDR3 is TGCAGCGTTGATTGGCAGCACGGGGGTACGCAGTATTTT.

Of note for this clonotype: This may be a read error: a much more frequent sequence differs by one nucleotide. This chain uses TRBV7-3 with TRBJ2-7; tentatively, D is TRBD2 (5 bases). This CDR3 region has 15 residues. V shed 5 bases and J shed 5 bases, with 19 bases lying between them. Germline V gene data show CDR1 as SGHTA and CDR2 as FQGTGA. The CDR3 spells CASSPVPGGSHEQYF. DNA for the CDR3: TGTGCCAGCAGCCCCGTTCCAGGAGGATCCCACGAGCAGTACTTC. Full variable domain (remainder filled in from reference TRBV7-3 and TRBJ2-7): GAGVSQTPSNKVTEKGKYVELRCDPISGHTALYWYRQSLGQGPEFLIYFQGTGAADDSGLPNDRFFAVRPEGSVSTLKIQRTERGDSAVYLCASSPVPGGSHEQYFGPGTRLTVT.

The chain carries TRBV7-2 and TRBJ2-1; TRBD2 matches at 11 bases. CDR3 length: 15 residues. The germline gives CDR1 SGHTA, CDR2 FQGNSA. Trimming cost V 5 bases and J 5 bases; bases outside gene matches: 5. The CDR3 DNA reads TGTGCCAGCAGCCGTAGCGGGGGGGCAGACAATGAGCAGTTCTTC. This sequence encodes CASSRSGGADNEQFF.

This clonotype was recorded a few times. The CDR3 loop reads CADPAPLVGYTF. CDR3 DNA: TGTGCCGACCCCGCCCCATTGGTTGGCTACACCTTC. The V and J genes are TRBV25-1 and TRBJ1-2; the D is unclear. The CDR3 has 12 amino acids. Trimming shortened V by 11 bases and J by 7 bases, and 17 bases separated the two germline ends. Germline V gene lookup returns CDR1 MGHDK and CDR2 SYGVNS.

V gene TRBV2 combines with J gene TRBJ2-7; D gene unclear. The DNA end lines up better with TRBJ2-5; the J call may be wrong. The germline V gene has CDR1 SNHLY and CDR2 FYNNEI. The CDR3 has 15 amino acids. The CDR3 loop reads CASSERTLSQETQYF. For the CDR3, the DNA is TGTGCCAGCAGTGAAAGAACCCTCTCACAAGAGACCCAGTACTTC.

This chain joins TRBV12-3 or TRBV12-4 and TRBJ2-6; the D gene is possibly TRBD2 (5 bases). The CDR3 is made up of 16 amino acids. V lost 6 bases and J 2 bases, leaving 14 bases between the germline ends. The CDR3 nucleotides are TGTGCCAGCAGCCGCGACCTCGGGGCTGGGGCCAACGTCCTGACTTTC. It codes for CASSRDLGAGANVLTF.

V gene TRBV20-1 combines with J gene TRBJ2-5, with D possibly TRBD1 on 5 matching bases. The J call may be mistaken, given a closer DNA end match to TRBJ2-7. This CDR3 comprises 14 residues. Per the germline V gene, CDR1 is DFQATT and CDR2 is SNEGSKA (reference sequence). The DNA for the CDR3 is TGCAGTGCTAGAGATCCAGGGCGTCCCAACGAGCAGTACTTC. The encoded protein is CSARDPGRPNEQYF.

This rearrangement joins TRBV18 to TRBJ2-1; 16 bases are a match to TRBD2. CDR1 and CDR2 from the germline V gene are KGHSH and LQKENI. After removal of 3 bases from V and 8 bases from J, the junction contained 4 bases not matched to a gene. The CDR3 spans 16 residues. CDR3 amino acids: CASSPPGLAGGDEQFF. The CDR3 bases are TGTGCCAGCTCACCGCCGGGACTAGCGGGGGGGGATGAGCAGTTCTTC.

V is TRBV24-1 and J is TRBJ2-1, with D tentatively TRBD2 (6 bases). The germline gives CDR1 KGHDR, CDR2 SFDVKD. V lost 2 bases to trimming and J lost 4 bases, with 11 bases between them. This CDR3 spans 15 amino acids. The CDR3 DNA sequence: TGTGCCACCAGTGATTCCCGGGACTTTTACAATGAGCAGTTCTTC. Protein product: CATSDSRDFYNEQFF.